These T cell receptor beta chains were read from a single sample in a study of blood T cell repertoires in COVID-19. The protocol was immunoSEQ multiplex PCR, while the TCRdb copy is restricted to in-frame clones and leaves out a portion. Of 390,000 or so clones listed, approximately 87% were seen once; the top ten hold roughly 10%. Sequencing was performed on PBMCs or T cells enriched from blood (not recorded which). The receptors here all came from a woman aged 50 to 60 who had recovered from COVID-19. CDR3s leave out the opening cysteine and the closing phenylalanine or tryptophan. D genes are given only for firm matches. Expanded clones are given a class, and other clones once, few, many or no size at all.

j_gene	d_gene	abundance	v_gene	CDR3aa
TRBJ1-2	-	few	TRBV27	ASRQMVGGYT
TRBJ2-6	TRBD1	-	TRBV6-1	ASSDDLTGPGANVLT
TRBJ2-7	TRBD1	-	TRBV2	ASSGTVTSYEQY
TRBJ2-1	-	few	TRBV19	ASSTLGSSYNEQF
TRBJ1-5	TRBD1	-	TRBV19	ASSTTQGSNQPQH
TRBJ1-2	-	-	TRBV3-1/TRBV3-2	ASTPREGGYGYT
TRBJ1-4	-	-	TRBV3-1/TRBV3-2	ASSQASQRREKLF
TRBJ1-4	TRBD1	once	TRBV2	ATSRGQAPL
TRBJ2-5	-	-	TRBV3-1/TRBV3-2	ASSRRAGRQETQY
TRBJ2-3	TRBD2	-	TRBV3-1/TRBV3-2	ASSQDMRGGGTDTQY
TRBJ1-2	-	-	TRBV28	ASTEREYGYT
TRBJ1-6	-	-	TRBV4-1	ASSLETVVGYNSPLH
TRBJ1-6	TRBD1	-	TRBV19	ASSSQTGASNSPLH
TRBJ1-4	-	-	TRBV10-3	AISAGGEEKLF
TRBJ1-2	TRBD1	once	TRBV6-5	ASSWEQGAQGYT
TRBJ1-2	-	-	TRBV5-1	ASSNSNYGYT
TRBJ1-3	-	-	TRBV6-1	ASSEGQTSGNTIY
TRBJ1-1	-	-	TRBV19	ASSTQTGNTEAF